A selection of T cell receptor beta chains follows, all from one sample in a study of blood T cell repertoires in COVID-19. Sequencing was performed with immunoSEQ multiplex PCR; in TCRdb, only in-frame clones are kept and a portion is missing. The table records about 410,000 clones, roughly 87% of them present only once. The sequenced sample was PBMCs or T cells enriched from blood (not recorded which). These receptor sequences come from a man between 18 and 29 years old who had recovered from COVID-19. Each CDR3 is given with its conserved first and last residue. The D gene is left open where the match is weak. Only some rows state a clone size, as once, few, many or a class for expanded clones.

D gene,J gene,V gene,clone size,CDR3 DNA,CDR3 protein
TRBD2,TRBJ2-3,TRBV19,-,TGTGCCAGTAGTATAGGGACTAGCGGGAGTAGCACAGATACGCAGTATTTT,CASSIGTSGSSTDTQYF
-,TRBJ2-1,TRBV4-1,-,TGCGCCAGCAGCCTGGACATGAACAATGAGCAGTTCTTC,CASSLDMNNEQFF
-,TRBJ1-1,TRBV13,-,TGTGCCAGCAGCTTAATTCGGACTGAAGCTTTCTTT,CASSLIRTEAFF
TRBD1,TRBJ1-2,TRBV16,-,TGTGCCAGCAGCCAATCGGGGACAGGGGGCGTTGGTGGCTACACCTTC,CASSQSGTGGVGGYTF
-,TRBJ2-7,TRBV10-1,-,TGCGCCAGCAGTGCAGGGGTCCTCTCCTACGAGCAGTACTTC,CASSAGVLSYEQYF
-,TRBJ2-3,TRBV30,few,TGTGCCTGGAGACTGGTAGATACGCAGTATTTT,CAWRLVDTQYF
-,TRBJ1-2,TRBV28,few,TGTGCCAGCAGTACAACGACAGTAAACTATGGCTACACCTTC,CASSTTTVNYGYTF
TRBD1,TRBJ1-2,TRBV10-3,-,TGTGCCATCAGTGAGTCGATGAAACAGGGGATACCCCATAACTATGGCTACACCTTC,CAISESMKQGIPHNYGYTF
-,TRBJ2-5,TRBV10-3,-,TGTGCCATCAAGACAGGGACTGGGACCCAGTACTTC,CAIKTGTGTQYF
-,TRBJ1-2,TRBV7-9,-,TGTGCCAGCAGCTTTGATGGGTTGACTCGCAACTATGGCTACACCTTC,CASSFDGLTRNYGYTF
TRBD2,TRBJ2-1,TRBV4-1,-,TGCGCCAGCAGCCTCAGCGGGGGGGCCTTAAATGAGCAGTTCTTC,CASSLSGGALNEQFF
-,TRBJ2-7,TRBV20-1,-,TGCAGTGCTAGTCTAGCGCCCCCCTACGAGCAGTACTTC,CSASLAPPYEQYF
TRBD1,TRBJ2-7,TRBV18,-,TGTGCCAGCTCTATGGGACAGGGGAGCACCTACGAGCAGTACTTC,CASSMGQGSTYEQYF
-,TRBJ2-5,TRBV19,-,TGTGCCAGTAGTATTGGTTTTGCTGCAGGGAAGGGAGAGACCCAGTACTTC,CASSIGFAAGKGETQYF
-,TRBJ2-2,TRBV18,once,TGTGCCAGCTCCAATCTCGCGGTTAGCAAAGGCCCGAACACCGGGGAGCTGTTTTTT,CASSNLAVSKGPNTGELFF
TRBD1,TRBJ2-2,TRBV11-2,few,TGTGCCAGCAGCTTTATAGGGACAGCCAACACCGGGGAGCTGTTTTTT,CASSFIGTANTGELFF
-,TRBJ1-4,TRBV18,-,TGTGCCAGCTCACCATTCCAGGCTGTGGGCGAAAAACTGTTTTTT,CASSPFQAVGEKLFF
-,TRBJ2-7,TRBV18,-,TGTGCCAGCTCACCACAGCTACAGATTCAAAGAACCTCCTACGAGCAGTACTTC,CASSPQLQIQRTSYEQYF
TRBD2,TRBJ2-7,TRBV5-1,-,TGCGCCAGCAGCTTCGGGGGGGATACCTACGAGCAGTACTTC,CASSFGGDTYEQYF
TRBD1,TRBJ2-7,TRBV2,-,TGTGCCAGCAGTCCACGGGGGACAGGGAGCTACGAGCAGTACTTC,CASSPRGTGSYEQYF
-,TRBJ1-5,TRBV5-1,-,TGCGCCAGCAGCGCCGGACAGTATAGCAATCAGCCCCAGCATTTT,CASSAGQYSNQPQHF
TRBD1,TRBJ1-6,TRBV28,-,TGTGCCAGCAGTTCCGGGACAGCAGGGGCCAGAACGAATTCACCCCTCCACTTT,CASSSGTAGARTNSPLHF
TRBD2,TRBJ2-7,TRBV10-3,-,TGTGCCACCGGAGCGGGAGGGTTCTACGAGCAGTACTTC,CATGAGGFYEQYF
-,TRBJ2-7,TRBV11-3,-,TGTGCCAGCAGCTTAGATCTAAGCTTGGCGGGGAATAGGAAAGAGCAGTACTTC,CASSLDLSLAGNRKEQYF
TRBD1,TRBJ1-1,TRBV5-1,-,TGCGCCAGCAGCGATAGCGGGACAGTGAGGAACACTGAAGCTTTCTTT,CASSDSGTVRNTEAFF
-,TRBJ1-1,TRBV27,-,TGTGCCAGCAGAACAGGGAGCACTGAAGCTTTCTTT,CASRTGSTEAFF
TRBD1,TRBJ2-3,TRBV5-1,-,TGCGCCAGCAGCTTGGACCCGGGACAGGGACATACGCAGTATTTT,CASSLDPGQGHTQYF
TRBD2,TRBJ2-7,TRBV5-4,-,TGTGCCAGCAGCTTGGCCGGAGGACGGCGGGGGGCGCGCTACGAGCAGTACTTC,CASSLAGGRRGARYEQYF
TRBD1,TRBJ1-5,TRBV28,-,TGTGCCAGCAGCTCGGGACAGCGACTTGTTCATAGCAATCAGCCCCAGCATTTT,CASSSGQRLVHSNQPQHF
TRBD1,TRBJ1-5,TRBV10-2,-,TGCGCCAGCAGCGAAGACCGGGACAGGCAGCCCCAGCATTTT,CASSEDRDRQPQHF
-,TRBJ1-1,TRBV3-1/TRBV3-2,-,TGTGCCAGCAGCCAAGATCCCCTAACTGAAGCTTTCTTT,CASSQDPLTEAFF
-,TRBJ1-1,TRBV9,-,TGTGCCAGCAGCTCCGGACAGCTTAACACTGAAGCTTTCTTT,CASSSGQLNTEAFF
-,TRBJ1-1,TRBV9,-,TGTGCCAGCAGCGTGAACGGGGGACCGAACACTGAAGCTTTCTTT,CASSVNGGPNTEAFF
-,TRBJ2-1,TRBV7-6,-,TGTGCCAGCAGCGCGGGTTATGAGCAGTTCTTC,CASSAGYEQFF
TRBD2,TRBJ2-7,TRBV7-9,-,TGTGCCAGCAGTACCGGGACTAGCGGGATGGGGGAGCAGTACTTC,CASSTGTSGMGEQYF
TRBD2,TRBJ2-1,TRBV29-1,once,TGCAGCGTAATTTTAGCGGGAAGCTCCTACAATGAGCAGTTCTTC,CSVILAGSSYNEQFF
TRBD1,TRBJ2-1,TRBV9,once,TGTGCCAGCAGTACAGGGGGGAGCTCCTACAATGAGCAGTTCTTC,CASSTGGSSYNEQFF
-,TRBJ2-2,TRBV7-9,-,TGTGCCAGCAGCTTTCTTCGACAGACGAACACCGGGGAGCTGTTTTTT,CASSFLRQTNTGELFF
-,TRBJ2-7,TRBV7-2,-,TGTGCCAGCAGCGGAAAACAGGACTACGAAAGACACTTC,CASSGKQDYERHF
-,TRBJ1-6,TRBV3-1/TRBV3-2,-,TGTGCCAGCAGCCAAAGAAGCAATTCACCCCTCCACTTT,CASSQRSNSPLHF
-,TRBJ1-6,TRBV28,-,TGTGCCAGTCGGGGGGGGAGGGGCAATAATTCACCCCTCCACTTT,CASRGGRGNNSPLHF
TRBD1,TRBJ2-1,TRBV14,-,TGTGCCAGCAGCCAAGCAGGGGGCGTCTTGTCCGGGGAGCAGTTCTTC,CASSQAGGVLSGEQFF
-,TRBJ1-4,TRBV9,-,TGTGCCAGCAGCGTAGGCCAGGGCTCTAATGAAAAACTGTTTTTT,CASSVGQGSNEKLFF
-,TRBJ1-1,TRBV5-4,-,TGTGCCAGCAGCTTGGCCGGCAGGGGCGGCACTGAAGCTTTCTTT,CASSLAGRGGTEAFF
-,TRBJ1-2,TRBV28,-,TGTGCCAGCGTTGTGGGGGGAGTCACCTATGGCTACACCTTC,CASVVGGVTYGYTF
-,TRBJ1-1,TRBV30,-,TGTGCCTGGAGCCCAGGGATCGGGACTGAAGCTTTCTTT,CAWSPGIGTEAFF
-,TRBJ2-1,TRBV7-9,-,TGTGCCAGCTCCGGGAGCACGTTTGCTTACAATGAGCAGTTCTTC,CASSGSTFAYNEQFF
TRBD1,TRBJ1-5,TRBV2,once,TGTGCCAGCAGCGGCGTCACAGGGGCCCAACCCCAGCATTTT,CASSGVTGAQPQHF
TRBD1,TRBJ1-6,TRBV7-3,-,TGTGCCAGCAGCCCGGGGACAGGGGCTAATTCACCCCTCCACTTT,CASSPGTGANSPLHF
TRBD1,TRBJ1-1,TRBV6-5,-,TGTGCCAGCAGTTATACAGGGGTCCGGAACACTGAAGCTTTCTTT,CASSYTGVRNTEAFF
-,TRBJ2-3,TRBV5-8,-,TGTGCCAGCAGGGCGGACTTTGTTGATACGCAGTATTTT,CASRADFVDTQYF
TRBD1,TRBJ1-4,TRBV3-1/TRBV3-2,-,TGTGCCAGCAGCCCAAAAGACAGGGAGGCTGAAAAACTGTTTTTT,CASSPKDREAEKLFF
TRBD1,TRBJ2-7,TRBV15,-,TGTGCCACCAGCCGGGACAGGGACGAGCAGTACTTC,CATSRDRDEQYF
-,TRBJ2-7,TRBV19,-,TGTGCCAGTAGATCTAAGGCGACAGAAGCCTACTACGAGCAGTACTTC,CASRSKATEAYYEQYF
-,TRBJ1-4,TRBV19,-,TGTGCCAGCGGGCTTGGGGGGAGAATTAATGAAAAACTGTTTTTT,CASGLGGRINEKLFF